This T cell receptor (beta chain) was observed in a study of T cells of healthy individuals. This clonotype was detected only once. One entry per CDR3 protein results from TCRdb running MiXCR on the 5' RACE reads. There are about 96,000 distinct CDR3 sequences in the sample; 17% occur only once, and 6% to 8% lies in the top ten. The V end lost 8 bases, the J end lost 0 bases, and 13 bases lay between the germline ends. Germline V gives CDR1 MDHEN, CDR2 SYDVKM. CDR3 length: 14 amino acids. The chain joins TRBV28 to TRBJ2-5; D perhaps matches TRBD1 (6 bases). The TCR sequence derives from a human donor in good health. The DNA of the CDR3 is TGTGCCAGCTCAACCGACAGGTACCAAGAGACCCAGTACTTC. Amino acid sequence: CASSTDRYQETQYF.